This record looks at one T cell receptor (beta chain) sequence and its context. The source of the sample is a study of blood T cell repertoires in COVID-19. Looking at the study overall: PBMCs, B-cell-depleted T cells, or T cells provided the cDNA or gDNA that made up the material.

This CDR3 region has 16 residues. Looked up from germline, CDR1 is SGHAT and CDR2 is FQNNGV. V was pared by 0 bases and J by 2 bases, with 4 bases of the junction left unmatched. Original analysis: From reference gene primer amplification, estimates of nucleated cell counts were derived. The repertoire was sequenced with immunoSEQ multiplex PCR; TCRdb's copy has only in-frame clones and lacks some. The V and J calls and the clone size are those of that table, but D and trimming were determined from the DNA. The repertoire consists of about 120,000 clones, with 81% occurring once and the leading ten covering 1.5% to 1.8%.

Sequenced sample: peripheral blood. The chain links TRBV11-2 to TRBJ1-5; TRBD1 agrees at 7 bases. This receptor was taken from a man aged 50 to 60 with acute or convalescent COVID-19. The CDR3 here is CASSLDGGGGNQPQHF. The CDR3 DNA reads TGTGCCAGCAGCTTAGACGGAGGGGGCGGCAATCAGCCCCAGCATTTT. Supplemented by reference TRBV11-2 and TRBJ1-5, the full variable domain reads EAGVAQSPRYKIIEKRQSVAFWCNPISGHATLYWYQQILGQGPKLLIQFQNNGVVDDSQLPKDRFSAERLKGVDSTLKIQPAKLEDSAVYLCASSLDGGGGNQPQHFGDGTRLSIL.